This section outlines one T cell receptor (beta chain) sequence together with its context. A CD45RA+ naive subset and a CD45RA-negative memory subset were split from CD4+ cells. The data stem from a study of shared clonotypes between healthy human individuals. Profiled with immunoSEQ multiplex PCR; TCRdb holds only in-frame clones, not every one. The sample has roughly 2.4 million clones; 90% to 96% are singletons. This CDR3 has 15 residues. The V gene's germline CDR1 is SGHTA and CDR2 FQGNSA. Trimming pared 5 bases from V and 0 bases from J, leaving 13 bases between. The chain links TRBV7-2 to TRBJ1-2; weak D call: TRBD1 (5 bases). Sequencing used naive CD4+ T cells sorted from blood. As to subset: CD45RA+ positively selected. The origin of this receptor is a man between 18 and 35 years old in good health. CDR3 DNA: TGTGCCAGCAGCCCGACCTGGGGGGCTAACTATGGCTACACCTTC. Protein sequence: CASSPTWGANYGYTF.